A single sample gave rise to the 22 T cell receptor beta chains below, sequenced in a study of T cells after yellow fever vaccination (dated by TCRdb to the late 2010s). In the paper's terms, the treatment or condition label means: live attenuated yellow fever vaccine strain. The library was obtained by 5' RACE. Sequencing relied on an Illumina NovaSeq 6000. The public sequencing data were trimmed at Q25 with fastp and processed into clonotypes with MiXCR by TCRdb, which kept only in-frame beta chains. Each record represents a unique CDR3 protein, reported with the most common genes and DNA among its rows. A total of 150,000 to 200,000 distinct CDR3 sequences appear in this sample, about 11% of them only once. The ten largest clones add up to roughly a third of the sample. The material was CD8+ T cells sorted from PBMCs, obtained 15 days after the yellow fever booster vaccination. The source of these receptors is a man between 18 and 35 years old who received the YFV17D yellow fever vaccine.

In this sample, this clonotype turned up a few times. The chain uses TRBV27 and TRBJ2-7, with 7 bases lining up with TRBD1. Germline V CDR1 and CDR2: MNHEY, SMNVEV (reference sequence). The CDR3 loop spans 15 amino acids. The V and J ends lost 2 bases and 2 bases, in that order; junction bases with no gene match: 6. The CDR3 loop is CASSLTGTAPYEQYF. The CDR3 DNA reads as TGTGCCAGCAGTTTAACCGGGACAGCTCCCTACGAGCAGTACTTC.

This clonotype was detected a few times. The J gene is TRBJ2-2, the V gene TRBV2; TRBD1 agrees at 7 bases. The CDR3 extends over 16 amino acids. Germline V gives CDR1 SNHLY, CDR2 FYNNEI. The J segment lost 2 bases and the V segment lost 2 bases, leaving 5 bases of the junction unmatched. CDR3 DNA sequence: TGTGCCAGCAGTGAACTCCCAGGGGGAAACACCGGGGAGCTGTTTTTT. Amino acid sequence: CASSELPGGNTGELFF.

This clonotype turned up a few times. The J gene is TRBJ2-2, the V gene TRBV5-1; 8 nucleotides agree with TRBD1. This CDR3 is 14 amino acids long. In germline, CDR1 is SGHRS, CDR2 YFSETQ. V was clipped by 4 bases and J by 5 bases; unmatched bases: 4. CDR3 sequence reads: CASSQGARTGELFF. The CDR3 DNA follows: TGCGCCAGCAGCCAGGGGGCGCGAACCGGGGAGCTGTTTTTT. Together with reference TRBV5-1 and TRBJ2-2, the CDR3 gives the full variable domain: KAGVTQTPRYLIKTRGQQVTLSCSPISGHRSVSWYQQTPGQGLQFLFEYFSETQRNKGNFPGRFSGRQFSNSRSEMNVSTLELGDSALYLCASSQGARTGELFFGEGSRLTVL.

This clonotype was detected only a few times. The rearrangement uses TRBV4-3 and TRBJ2-1; D is uncertain. Germline V lookup: CDR1 LGHNA, CDR2 YSLEER. Trimming removed 1 base at V and 8 bases at J, with 9 bases between. The CDR3 sequence is 13 residues long. The CDR3 nucleotides are TGCGCCAGCAGCCAAGGAGTGGTGGATGAGCAGTTCTTC. Translating it yields CASSQGVVDEQFF.

This clonotype came up a few times. The CDR3 bases are TGTGCCAGCAGTTACTCGGGAGGGGCGGCTTTCTTT. Residues: CASSYSGGAAFF. This chain links TRBV6-2 or TRBV6-3 with TRBJ1-1, with D perhaps TRBD1 (5 bases). Germline values: CDR1 MNHEY, CDR2 SVGEGT. The CDR3 covers 12 residues. V lost 0 bases to trimming and J lost 11 bases, with 10 bases between them.

The J gene is TRBJ1-2, the V gene TRBV5-1; TRBD1 matches at 12 bases. Losses at the gene ends were 3 bases for V and 3 bases for J; bases not matched to a gene: 6. Per germline, CDR1 SGHRS and CDR2 YFSETQ. This CDR3 is built from 16 residues. The CDR3 DNA follows: TGCGCCAGCAGCTCGGGACAGGGGGCGCCGGACTATGGCTACACCTTC. Translated, it gives CASSSGQGAPDYGYTF.

This clonotype was seen a few times. The gene calls are TRBV7-9 and TRBJ1-2, with D possibly matching TRBD1 (6 bases). V lost 1 base, J lost 8 bases, and 14 bases lay in between. The CDR3 has 14 residues. Germline V gene data show CDR1 as SEHNR and CDR2 as FQNEAQ (reference sequence). The CDR3 DNA follows: TGTGCCAGCAGCTTAGTAGGGGGATTAGGCGGCTACACCTTC. Translating gives CASSLVGGLGGYTF.

V usage is TRBV6-2 or TRBV6-3 and J usage is TRBJ2-7; 9 bases line up with TRBD2. The CDR3 has 17 residues. CDR1 and CDR2 from the germline V gene are MNHEY and SVGEGT. Trimming cost V 6 bases and J 3 bases; bases outside gene matches: 15. Written as DNA, the CDR3 is TGTGCCAGCAGCTACGACCCTTTGCAGCGGGGGGACTACGAGCAGTACGTC. Encoded protein: CASSYDPLQRGDYEQYV.

This clonotype came up a few times. This rearrangement joins TRBV2 to TRBJ2-5; the match to TRBD1 covers 10 bases. The V segment lost 2 bases and the J segment 1 base; nucleotides outside the gene matches: 7. The CDR3 covers 17 residues. Germline lookup yields CDR1 SNHLY and CDR2 FYNNEI. CDR3 protein: CASSEFRTGGGQETQYF. As DNA, the CDR3 is TGTGCCAGCAGTGAATTTCGGACAGGGGGAGGCCAAGAGACCCAGTACTTC.

This clonotype was detected a few times. The J gene is TRBJ2-7, the V gene TRBV7-9; 8 positions match TRBD1. Trimming took 7 bases from V and 3 from J; bases not matched to a gene: 11. The germline V gene has CDR1 SEHNR and CDR2 FQNEAQ (reference sequence). CDR3 length equals 15 residues. CDR3 amino acids: CASTTTGTGFYEQYF. For the CDR3, the DNA is TGTGCCAGCACCACGACCGGGACAGGATTCTACGAGCAGTACTTC.

This chain uses TRBV12-3 or TRBV12-4 with TRBJ2-1; 9 nucleotides match TRBD2. J lost 6 bases, V lost 5 bases, and 8 bases had no gene match. The CDR3 is 15 residues long. CDR3 coding DNA: TGTGCCAGCAGTGGATTAGCGGGGGTTAGCAATGAGCAGTTCTTC. Protein product: CASSGLAGVSNEQFF.

This clonotype was detected many times. The chain joins TRBV4-2 to TRBJ2-3; D is uncertain. CDR1 LGHNA and CDR2 YNFKEQ come from the germline V gene. V was shortened by 0 bases and J by 5 bases, with 9 bases between the two germline ends. This CDR3 spans 14 amino acids. The CDR3 DNA reads as TGTGCCAGCAGCCAAGATGGCTACGGAGATACGCAGTATTTT. It yields the protein CASSQDGYGDTQYF.

V usage is TRBV7-9 and J usage is TRBJ2-3; D unresolved. V gave up 1 base and J gave up 4 bases, with 12 bases separating them. The length of the CDR3 is 15 residues. The V gene's germline CDR1 is SEHNR and CDR2 FQNEAQ (reference sequence). CDR3 in DNA: TGTGCCAGCAGCTTAGTACTGACCCGGCCAGATACGCAGTATTTT. Residues: CASSLVLTRPDTQYF.

This clonotype was observed a handful of times. J is TRBJ1-1 and V is TRBV5-5; no clear D. Germline values: CDR1 SGHKS, CDR2 YYEKEE (reference sequence). The CDR3 extends over 12 amino acids. Between the trimmed V and J ends, which lost 2 bases and 1 base, there was a span of 3 bases. CDR3 sequence reads: CASSFENTEAFF. The CDR3 coding sequence is TGTGCCAGCAGCTTCGAGAACACTGAAGCTTTCTTT.

In this sample, this clonotype turned up a few times. V usage is TRBV6-1 and J usage is TRBJ1-1, with D unresolved. V lost 4 bases and J lost 2, with 14 bases in between. Germline CDR1 reads MNHNS; CDR2 reads SASEGT. The CDR3 has 15 amino acids. DNA for the CDR3: TGTGCCAGCAGTGGGATTGAGGAAGGCAACACTGAAGCTTTCTTT. Translated, it gives CASSGIEEGNTEAFF.

V usage is TRBV4-1 and J usage is TRBJ2-1; D not resolved. The germline CDR1 and CDR2 sequences are MGHRA and YSYEKL. This CDR3 is built from 14 residues. Trimming took 4 bases from V and 9 from J, leaving 16 bases between them. The CDR3 reads CASSLPASNGEQFF. The CDR3 DNA reads as TGCGCCAGCAGCCTACCGGCATCTAACGGTGAGCAGTTCTTC.

This clonotype was observed a few times. This sequence joins TRBV15 and TRBJ2-1; D remains unclear. The germline V gene has CDR1 LNHNV and CDR2 YYDKDF (reference sequence). V was cut by 5 bases and J by 12 bases, with 23 bases left in between. This CDR3 has 15 residues. In DNA form, the CDR3 reads TGTGCCACCAGCTCACGCGGATACGGAAACCCTGGGCAGTTCTTC. Protein sequence: CATSSRGYGNPGQFF.

This clonotype showed up many times. This rearrangement joins TRBV7-2 to TRBJ2-5, with 12 bases matching TRBD2. V gave up 4 bases and J gave up 5 bases; unmatched junction bases: 14. Germline CDR1 is SGHTA and CDR2 is FQGNSA. This CDR3 is 18 amino acids long. DNA for the CDR3: TGTGCCAGCAGCTCAACCCTGAGGCTAGCGGGGGGGCTGGAGACCCAGTACTTC. This translates into CASSSTLRLAGGLETQYF. Drawing the rest from reference TRBV7-2 and TRBJ2-5, the complete variable domain is GAGVSQSPSNKVTEKGKDVELRCDPISGHTALYWYRQSLGQGLEFLIYFQGNSAPDKSGLPSDRFSAERTGGSVSTLTIQRTQQEDSAVYLCASSSTLRLAGGLETQYFGPGTRLLVL.

The chain is built from TRBV6-2 or TRBV6-3 and TRBJ2-7; unclear D gene. Trimming pared 4 bases from V and 6 bases from J, leaving 7 bases between. The CDR3 length is 11 residues. The V gene's germline CDR1 is MNHEY and CDR2 SVGEGT. CDR3 sequence (DNA): TGTGCCAGCAGTTTTGGTGGCGAGCAGTACTTC. Its translation is CASSFGGEQYF.

This sequence joins TRBV4-2 and TRBJ1-1; the match to TRBD1 covers 7 bases. The CDR3 totals 15 residues. Trimming took 2 bases from V and 0 from J; bases not matched to a gene: 3. Germline V CDR1 and CDR2: LGHNA, YNFKEQ. CDR3 region: CASSQLQGMNTEAFF. The CDR3 DNA follows: TGTGCCAGCAGCCAACTACAGGGGATGAACACTGAAGCTTTCTTT.

This clonotype was seen only a few times. This rearrangement joins TRBV18 to TRBJ2-5; the D gene is possibly TRBD2 (5 bases). V was cut by 1 base and J by 0 bases, with 9 bases left in between. This CDR3 spans 15 amino acids. Germline V gene sequence: CDR1 KGHSH, CDR2 LQKENI. The CDR3 region is CASSPRNGNQETQYF. The CDR3, as DNA: TGTGCCAGCTCACCACGGAACGGGAACCAAGAGACCCAGTACTTC.

This clonotype was observed many times. The chain combines TRBV29-1 with TRBJ2-5; weak D call: TRBD1 (5 bases). There are 13 residues in the CDR3. CDR1 and CDR2 from the germline V gene are SQVTM and ANQGSEA. The ends were cut back, 3 bases at V and 1 base at J, with 9 bases in the middle. Here the CDR3 reads CSVDRDVQETQYF. As DNA, the CDR3 is TGCAGCGTTGACAGGGATGTCCAAGAGACCCAGTACTTC.